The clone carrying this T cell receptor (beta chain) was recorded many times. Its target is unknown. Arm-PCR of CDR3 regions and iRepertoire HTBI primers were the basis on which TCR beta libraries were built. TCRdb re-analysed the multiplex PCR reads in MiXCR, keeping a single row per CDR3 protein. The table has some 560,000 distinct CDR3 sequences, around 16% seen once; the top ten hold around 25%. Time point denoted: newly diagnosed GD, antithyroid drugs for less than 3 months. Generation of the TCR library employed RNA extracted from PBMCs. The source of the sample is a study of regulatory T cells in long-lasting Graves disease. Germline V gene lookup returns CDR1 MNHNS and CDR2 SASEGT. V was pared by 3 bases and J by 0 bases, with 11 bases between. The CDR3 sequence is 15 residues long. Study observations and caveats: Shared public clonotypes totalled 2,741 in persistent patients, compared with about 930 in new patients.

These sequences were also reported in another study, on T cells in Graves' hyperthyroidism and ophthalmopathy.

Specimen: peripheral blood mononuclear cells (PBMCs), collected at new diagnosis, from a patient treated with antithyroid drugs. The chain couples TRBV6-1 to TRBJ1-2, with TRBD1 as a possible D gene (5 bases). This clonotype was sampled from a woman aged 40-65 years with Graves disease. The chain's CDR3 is CASSDSATANYGYTF. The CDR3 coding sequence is TGTGCCAGCAGTGACTCAGCGACAGCTAACTATGGCTACACCTTC.